This T cell receptor beta chain was sequenced during a study of T cell responses to AZD1222 COVID-19 vaccine. Study-wide results and limits: Across the whole spike, CD4 TCRs peaked at regions 160-218 and 743-854.

Pooled in the analysis were second doses at about 4 or about 12 weeks. CDR1 MDHEN and CDR2 SYDVKM come from the germline V gene. The trim removed 6 bases at V and 8 bases at J, leaving 11 bases unmatched. The length of the CDR3 is 15 residues. The method was immunoSEQ multiplex PCR; TCRdb's version includes in-frame clones alone and lacks a portion of them. The data show roughly 180,000 clones, just over 90% seen once. Worth noting for this clone: Its antigen is not identified.

The gene calls are TRBV28 and TRBJ1-2, with 11 positions matching TRBD1. Sequenced material: peripheral blood, taken 28 days after the second AZD1222 dose. The receptor comes from an adult who received the AZD1222 COVID-19 vaccine. Here the CDR3 DNA reads TGTGCCAGCAGCCGGACAGGGGGCAAGTCCGGAGGCTACACCTTC. Translation gives CASSRTGGKSGGYTF.